These 27 T cell receptor beta chains share one sample of origin, sequenced in a study of blood T cell repertoires in COVID-19. Produced via immunoSEQ multiplex PCR; TCRdb's table is partial and in-frame only. The sample holds 270,000 or so clones, approximately 91% seen once. The sequenced material came from PBMCs or T cells enriched from blood (not recorded which). The receptors were gathered from a woman between 35 and 50 years old with acute COVID-19.

The gene calls are TRBV6-5 and TRBJ1-5, with D possibly being TRBD1 (6 bases). Germline CDR1 and CDR2: MNHEY and SVGAGI. The CDR3 spans 14 residues. V dropped 5 bases and J dropped 3 bases, with 11 bases sitting between them. The chain's CDR3 is CASSRRGTNQPQHF. The CDR3 nucleotides read TGTGCCAGCAGTCGCAGGGGAACCAATCAGCCCCAGCATTTT.

This clone was detected only once. The chain uses TRBV5-8 and TRBJ1-1; the D gene is possibly TRBD1 (6 bases). Looked up from germline, CDR1 is SGHTS and CDR2 is YDEGEE. CDR3 length: 15 residues. V lost 2 bases and J 5 bases, leaving 16 bases between the germline ends. The CDR3 bases are TGTGCCAGCAGCTTATACCCTCAGGGGCAAACTGAAGCTTTCTTT. Translated, it gives CASSLYPQGQTEAFF. The full variable domain, rest sourced from reference TRBV5-8 and TRBJ1-1, is EAGVTQSPTHLIKTRGQQATLRCSPISGHTSVYWYQQALGLGLQFLLWYDEGEERNRGNFPPRFSGRQFPNYSSELNVNALELEDSALYLCASSLYPQGQTEAFFGQGTRLTVV.

The chain has TRBV6-2 or TRBV6-3 and TRBJ1-6; D might be TRBD1 (6 bases). The CDR3 is made up of 18 amino acids. Germline V gene lookup returns CDR1 MNHEY and CDR2 SVGEGT. Trimming left V 1 base short and J 0 bases short, with 13 bases between. In DNA, the CDR3 is TGTGCCAGCAGTTACTTGACAGGATCTTACTCCTATAATTCACCCCTCCACTTT. It is translated as CASSYLTGSYSYNSPLHF.

The chain employs TRBV6-5 and TRBJ2-5, with 8 bases fitting TRBD1. CDR3 length: 16 amino acids. V gave up 0 bases and J gave up 7 bases; unmatched junction bases: 10. The germline V gene encodes CDR1 MNHEY and CDR2 SVGAGI. This CDR3 is CASSYSNGQGYGTQYF. In DNA form, the CDR3 reads TGTGCCAGCAGTTACTCGAACGGACAGGGCTATGGGACCCAGTACTTC.

CDR3 sequence: CATLRAGVSTDTQYF. The DNA for the CDR3 is TGTGCCACCCTCCGTGCGGGGGTCAGCACAGATACGCAGTATTTT. V is TRBV2 and J is TRBJ2-3; 7 nucleotides align to TRBD2. The ends lost 10 bases at V and 0 bases at J; junction bases unmatched: 10. CDR3 size: 15 residues. Germline V gene sequence: CDR1 SNHLY, CDR2 FYNNEI.

V gene TRBV3-1 (or the pseudogene TRBV3-2) combines with J gene TRBJ1-2, with D unclear. The CDR3 runs to 15 residues. V gave up 0 bases and J gave up 4 bases, with 12 bases separating them. Per the germline V gene, CDR1 is LGHDT and CDR2 is YNNKEL (reference sequence). The CDR3 nucleotides read TGTGCCAGCAGCCAAGATGTCAGGATAAGCTATGGCTACACCTTC. It translates to CASSQDVRISYGYTF.

The rearrangement joins TRBV28 to TRBJ1-5, with D perhaps matching TRBD1 (6 bases). Deletions cut 8 bases from V and 3 bases from J, with 14 bases between. The germline V gene encodes CDR1 MDHEN and CDR2 SYDVKM. CDR3 length equals 14 residues. CDR3 region: CASGPGQFNQPQHF. CDR3 sequence (DNA): TGTGCCAGCGGACCCGGACAGTTCAATCAGCCCCAGCATTTT.

V gene TRBV12-3 or TRBV12-4 combines with J gene TRBJ2-1; the D gene is possibly TRBD2 (7 bases). V was trimmed by 4 bases and J by 10 bases, leaving 11 bases between them. The CDR3 loop spans 12 amino acids. CDR3 residues: CASSSGGQEQFF. CDR3 DNA: TGTGCCAGCAGTTCGGGGGGACAAGAGCAGTTCTTC.

The chain recombines TRBV3-1 (or the pseudogene TRBV3-2) with TRBJ2-7, with D possibly being TRBD2 (6 bases). CDR1 is LGHDT, CDR2 YNNKEL, per germline (reference sequence). The CDR3 loop spans 15 amino acids. V lost 6 bases to trimming and J lost 2 bases, with 17 bases between them. The CDR3 nucleotides are TGTGCCAGCAGATTGACTAGTAGAGGTGCCTACGAGCAGTACTTC. Translating gives CASRLTSRGAYEQYF.

This rearrangement joins TRBV7-2 to TRBJ1-6, with 10 bases identical to TRBD1. V lost 3 bases to trimming and J lost 9 bases; unmatched junction nucleotides: 11. Germline CDR1 is SGHTA and CDR2 is FQGNSA. This CDR3 has 17 residues. The CDR3 reads CASSFRQGATRGSPLHF. The DNA for the CDR3 is TGTGCCAGCAGCTTTAGACAGGGGGCTACGCGTGGTTCACCCCTCCACTTT.

Here the CDR3 reads CASSQVTDYGYTF. The CDR3 region has the DNA TGCGCCAGCAGCCAAGTTACGGACTATGGCTACACCTTC. The rearrangement uses TRBV4-1 and TRBJ1-2; unclear D gene. Germline-derived CDR1 and CDR2 are MGHRA and YSYEKL. The CDR3 runs 13 residues. Trimming removed 1 base at V and 3 bases at J, with 6 bases between.

The genes are TRBV9 and TRBJ1-1, with TRBD1 matching over 8 bases. Trimming at V came to 0 bases and at J to 1 base, leaving 2 bases not matched to a gene. Germline V gene sequence: CDR1 SGDLS, CDR2 YYNGEE. The CDR3 loop spans 15 amino acids. The CDR3, as DNA: TGTGCCAGCAGCGTAGTAGGACAGGGGAACACTGAAGCTTTCTTT. Protein sequence: CASSVVGQGNTEAFF.

The gene calls are TRBV9 and TRBJ1-5; D remains unclear. CDR1 and CDR2 from the germline V gene are SGDLS and YYNGEE. CDR3 length equals 16 residues. Trimming stripped 0 bases from V and 3 bases from J, with 13 bases between. CDR3 protein: CASSVGQGDFNQPQHF. The CDR3 coding sequence is TGTGCCAGCAGCGTAGGTCAAGGTGACTTCAATCAGCCCCAGCATTTT.

This clone was observed a single time. The chain links TRBV19 to TRBJ2-4, with D tentatively TRBD2 (5 bases). The V gene lost 3 bases and the J gene lost 2 bases, with 14 bases spanning the gap. Germline V gene data show CDR1 as LNHDA and CDR2 as SQIVND (reference sequence). This CDR3 contains 16 residues. The CDR3 DNA is TGTGCCAGTAGTATCCCGTTACTAGGTCCCAAAAACATTCAGTACTTC. This sequence encodes CASSIPLLGPKNIQYF.

This clone was observed a single time. CDR3 sequence reads: CASSEFRGGEKLFF. The CDR3 DNA reads as TGTGCCAGCAGTGAATTCAGGGGCGGGGAAAAACTGTTTTTT. This chain joins TRBV25-1 and TRBJ1-4, with a weak D call TRBD1 (6 bases). V was shortened by 1 base and J by 8 bases, with 11 bases between the two germline ends. The CDR3 is made up of 14 amino acids. Germline-derived CDR1 and CDR2 are MGHDK and SYGVNS.

This clone was observed once. The V gene is TRBV4-3, the J gene TRBJ2-1; 10 nucleotides agree with TRBD2. V lost 0 bases, J lost 0 bases, and 5 bases stayed unmatched. Germline V lookup: CDR1 LGHNA, CDR2 YSLEER. The CDR3 runs 18 residues. DNA for the CDR3: TGCGCCAGCAGCCAAGATGACCTAGCGGGAGACTCCTACAATGAGCAGTTCTTC. It translates to CASSQDDLAGDSYNEQFF.

This clone was seen only once. The V and J genes are TRBV5-1 and TRBJ2-7; D gene ambiguous. Trimming cost V 0 bases and J 4 bases, with 8 bases left between them. This CDR3 region has 13 residues. CDR1 SGHRS and CDR2 YFSETQ come from the germline V gene. CDR3: CASSLGYGYEQYF. The CDR3 nucleotides are TGCGCCAGCAGCTTGGGCTACGGTTACGAGCAGTACTTC.

This chain uses TRBV5-1 with TRBJ1-6; a weak D match, TRBD1 (6 bases). CDR1 and CDR2 (germline): SGHRS, YFSETQ. CDR3 length: 15 residues. Between the trimmed V and J ends, which lost 0 bases and 9 bases, there was a span of 13 bases. The CDR3 region is CASSLAWGGLSPLHF. As DNA, the CDR3 is TGCGCCAGCAGCTTGGCCTGGGGGGGGCTTTCACCCCTCCACTTT. Drawing the rest from reference TRBV5-1 and TRBJ1-6, the complete variable domain is KAGVTQTPRYLIKTRGQQVTLSCSPISGHRSVSWYQQTPGQGLQFLFEYFSETQRNKGNFPGRFSGRQFSNSRSEMNVSTLELGDSALYLCASSLAWGGLSPLHFGNGTRLTVT.

The chain's CDR3 is CASSNRQELNYGYTF. The CDR3 nucleotides read TGTGCCAGCAGTAACCGACAGGAGTTAAACTATGGCTACACCTTC. This chain uses TRBV25-1 with TRBJ1-2; possibly TRBD1 for D (6 bases). In germline, CDR1 is MGHDK, CDR2 SYGVNS. The CDR3 has 15 residues. Trimming took off 5 bases at V and 2 bases at J, with 15 bases between the two ends.

This chain uses TRBV11-1 with TRBJ1-1, with TRBD1 identical over 9 bases. Germline V lookup: CDR1 SGHAT, CDR2 FQDESV (reference sequence). Losses at the gene ends were 3 bases for V and 4 bases for J; bases not matched to a gene: 6. The CDR3 contains 15 residues. Here the CDR3 DNA reads TGTGCCAGCAGCTTGAACAGGGGGCTAGGCACTGAAGCTTTCTTT. Its protein product is CASSLNRGLGTEAFF.

The chain carries TRBV5-1 and TRBJ1-1, with D unclear. This CDR3 is 14 amino acids long. Germline V CDR1 and CDR2: SGHRS, YFSETQ. Trimming removed 1 base at V and 5 bases at J, with 12 bases between. Here the CDR3 reads CASSLTAGGTEAFF. The DNA of the CDR3 is TGCGCCAGCAGCTTGACGGCGGGTGGGACTGAAGCTTTCTTT.

This clone was seen only once. The V and J genes are TRBV29-1 and TRBJ2-5; 9 positions match TRBD2. Trimming at V came to 4 bases and at J to 2 bases, leaving 11 bases not matched to a gene. This CDR3 is 16 amino acids long. Germline CDR1 reads SQVTM; CDR2 reads ANQGSEA. CDR3 loop: CSVGGLAGSPQETQYF. Here the CDR3 DNA reads TGCAGCGTTGGGGGTCTAGCGGGGTCCCCTCAAGAGACCCAGTACTTC.

This clone was observed a few times. The chain carries TRBV7-3 and TRBJ2-2; TRBD2 might be the D (6 bases). Trimming pared 4 bases from V and 2 bases from J, leaving 14 bases between. The CDR3 runs to 16 residues. CDR1 and CDR2 from the germline V gene are SGHTA and FQGTGA. The CDR3 protein is CASSSRDSPNTGELFF. CDR3 coding DNA: TGTGCCAGCAGCTCCAGGGACTCTCCTAACACCGGGGAGCTGTTTTTT.

The V gene is TRBV10-3, the J gene TRBJ1-1; TRBD1 might be the D (5 bases). The V gene's germline CDR1 is ENHRY and CDR2 SYGVKD. There are 15 residues in the CDR3. Trimming left V 5 bases short and J 5 bases short, with 18 bases between. The CDR3 spells CAISPRVGGETEAFF. The CDR3 DNA reads TGTGCCATCAGTCCCCGGGTGGGGGGAGAGACTGAAGCTTTCTTT.

The table lists this clone with a count of one. The rearrangement uses TRBV19 and TRBJ1-5; possibly TRBD1 for D (6 bases). Trimming left V 8 bases short and J 0 bases short, with 17 bases between. The CDR3 covers 16 residues. The germline V gene has CDR1 LNHDA and CDR2 SQIVND (reference sequence). The CDR3 reads CASGAQGFYSNQPQHF. In DNA, the CDR3 is TGTGCCAGTGGGGCCCAGGGGTTTTATAGCAATCAGCCCCAGCATTTT.

The rearrangement joins TRBV6-5 to TRBJ1-1; 12 bases line up with TRBD1. V lost 6 bases, J lost 6 bases, and 5 bases stayed unmatched. The germline gives CDR1 MNHEY, CDR2 SVGAGI. The CDR3 loop spans 14 amino acids. The CDR3 loop reads CASSQGQGASEAFF. The CDR3 DNA reads as TGTGCCAGCAGCCAGGGACAGGGGGCTTCTGAAGCTTTCTTT.

The V call is TRBV11-2, the J call TRBJ2-5, with a tentative D call TRBD1 (5 bases). From germline, CDR1 is SGHAT and CDR2 FQNNGV. The CDR3 runs 14 residues. V lost 5 bases and J lost 4, with 14 bases in between. CDR3 sequence: CASSRQGVRETQYF. The CDR3 bases are TGTGCCAGCAGCCGACAAGGGGTACGAGAGACCCAGTACTTC.